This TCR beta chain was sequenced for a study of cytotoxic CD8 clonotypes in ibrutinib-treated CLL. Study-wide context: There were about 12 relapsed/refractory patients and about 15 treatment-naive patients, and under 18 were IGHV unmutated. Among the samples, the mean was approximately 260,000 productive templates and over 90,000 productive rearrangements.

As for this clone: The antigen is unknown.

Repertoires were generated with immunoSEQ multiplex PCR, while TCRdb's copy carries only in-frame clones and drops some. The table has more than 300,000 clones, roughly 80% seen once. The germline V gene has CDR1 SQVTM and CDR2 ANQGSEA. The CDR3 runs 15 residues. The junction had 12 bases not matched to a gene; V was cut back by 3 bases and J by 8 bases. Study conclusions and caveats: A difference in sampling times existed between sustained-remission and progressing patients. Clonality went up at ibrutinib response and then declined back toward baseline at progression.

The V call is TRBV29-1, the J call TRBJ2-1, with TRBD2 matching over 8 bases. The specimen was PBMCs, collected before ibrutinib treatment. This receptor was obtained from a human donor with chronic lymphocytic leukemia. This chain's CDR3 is CSVDNDQREPYEQFF. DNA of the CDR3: TGCAGCGTTGATAATGACCAGCGGGAGCCCTATGAGCAGTTCTTC.